What follows are 31 T cell receptor beta chains derived from one specimen sequenced in a study of T cell responses to AZD1222 COVID-19 vaccine. Sequencing used immunoSEQ multiplex PCR; TCRdb keeps in-frame clones, though not all of them. The top ten hold 3% to 3.5% of the sample, which has approximately 140,000 clones, more than 80% seen once. The sequencing used peripheral blood, collected 28 days after the second AZD1222 dose. The origin of the receptors is an adult who received the AZD1222 COVID-19 vaccine.

V and J are TRBV18 and TRBJ2-7; 12 nucleotides match TRBD2. This CDR3 has 14 residues. Germline V lookup: CDR1 KGHSH, CDR2 LQKENI. Unmatched junction bases numbered 7, after V lost 7 bases and J lost 6 bases. The CDR3 reads CASLASGRAREQYF. The CDR3 DNA reads TGTGCCAGCTTGGCTAGCGGGAGGGCCCGCGAGCAGTACTTC.

The genes are TRBV27 and TRBJ1-3, with D hard to call. Per the germline V gene, CDR1 is MNHEY and CDR2 is SMNVEV (reference sequence). The length of the CDR3 is 15 residues. The germline V and J ends were trimmed by 2 bases and 0 bases, with 8 bases remaining between them. The CDR3 DNA follows: TGTGCCAGCAGTTTAGGTCTGAGCTCTGGAAACACCATATATTTT. It encodes CASSLGLSSGNTIYF.

The V and J genes are TRBV23-1 and TRBJ2-5; D is unresolved. TRBV23-1 is flagged as an ORF with uncertain function. Between the trimmed V and J ends, which lost 4 bases and 4 bases, there was a span of 10 bases. There are 13 residues in the CDR3. The CDR3 region has the DNA TGCGCCAGCAGTCTCCAGGAGCGAGAGACCCAGTACTTC. It specifies CASSLQERETQYF.

The chain recombines TRBV19 with TRBJ2-7; maybe TRBD2 (6 bases). The CDR3 consists of 14 residues. V gave up 4 bases and J gave up 0 bases, with 10 bases separating them. Germline V gene sequence: CDR1 LNHDA, CDR2 SQIVND (reference sequence). The chain's CDR3 is CASSTAGSSYEQYF. The CDR3 nucleotides are TGTGCCAGTAGTACGGCGGGGAGCTCCTACGAGCAGTACTTC.

This chain links TRBV12-3 or TRBV12-4 with TRBJ1-2; 8 bases are shared with TRBD1. The CDR3 has 12 residues. V shed 7 bases, J shed 6 bases, and the junction held 4 bases outside the gene matches. CDR3 region: CASKTGVDGYTF. In nucleotides, the CDR3 is TGTGCCAGCAAGACAGGGGTGGATGGCTACACCTTC.

The chain uses TRBV24-1 and TRBJ2-2; 11 bases are shared with TRBD2. The CDR3 extends over 20 amino acids. The junction had 17 bases not matched to a gene; V was cut back by 3 bases and J by 6 bases. Germline CDR1 reads KGHDR; CDR2 reads SFDVKD. CDR3 amino acids: CATSDPRPTLAGGESGELFF. The CDR3 DNA is TGTGCCACCAGTGATCCCCGCCCAACCCTAGCGGGAGGCGAGTCCGGGGAGCTGTTTTTT.

V is TRBV7-6 and J is TRBJ2-1, with 13 bases matching TRBD2. Germline V gives CDR1 SGHVS, CDR2 FNYEAQ. This CDR3 is 13 amino acids long. V lost 4 bases to trimming and J lost 13 bases; unmatched junction nucleotides: 4. The CDR3 is CASSSGTSGTQFF. For the CDR3, the DNA is TGTGCCAGCAGCTCCGGGACTAGCGGGACCCAGTTCTTC.

This clone was found once. The chain joins TRBV30 to TRBJ1-2; D possibly corresponds to TRBD1 (5 bases). V was clipped by 0 bases and J by 5 bases, with 10 bases between them. The V gene's germline CDR1 is GTSNPN and CDR2 SVGIG (reference sequence). The CDR3 spans 13 residues. The CDR3 DNA reads TGTGCCTGGAGTGTCGGGGCAACATATGGCTACACCTTC. It is translated as CAWSVGATYGYTF. The full variable domain, its missing parts supplied by reference TRBV30 and TRBJ1-2, is SQTIHQWPATLVQPVGSPLSLECTVEGTSNPNLYWYRQAAGRGLQLLFYSVGIGQISSEVPQNLSASRPQDRQFILSSKKLLLSDSGFYLCAWSVGATYGYTFGSGTRLTVV.

This clone occurred once. The chain's CDR3 is CASSFEGDFSYEQYF. CDR3 DNA: TGTGCCAGCAGCTTCGAGGGGGACTTCTCCTACGAGCAGTACTTC. The J gene is TRBJ2-7, the V gene TRBV11-2; D may match TRBD1 or TRBD2 (6 bases each). The CDR3 sequence is 15 residues long. CDR1 and CDR2 from the germline V gene are SGHAT and FQNNGV. The ends were cut back, 3 bases at V and 0 bases at J, with 12 bases in the middle.

The chain links TRBV21-1 to TRBJ2-7. TRBV21-1 is deemed a pseudogene. This CDR3 contains 11 residues. Here the CDR3 DNA reads TGTGCCAGCAGCTTCGAAGACGAGCAGTACTTC. Translating it yields CASSFEDEQYF.

V usage is TRBV7-2 and J usage is TRBJ2-3; 7 bases align to TRBD2. V shed 5 bases, J shed 6 bases, and the junction held 14 bases outside the gene matches. The CDR3 is 16 residues long. CDR1 SGHTA and CDR2 FQGNSA come from the germline V gene. The DNA for the CDR3 is TGTGCCAGCAGCGCCCCCGGGACTACCCCTACGGATACGCAGTATTTT. It is translated as CASSAPGTTPTDTQYF. The entire variable domain, with the rest obtained from reference TRBV7-2 and TRBJ2-3, is as follows: GAGVSQSPSNKVTEKGKDVELRCDPISGHTALYWYRQSLGQGLEFLIYFQGNSAPDKSGLPSDRFSAERTGGSVSTLTIQRTQQEDSAVYLCASSAPGTTPTDTQYFGPGTRLTVL.

This rearrangement joins TRBV4-2 to TRBJ1-3, with a possible D match to TRBD1 (6 bases). The CDR3 contains 21 residues. Trimming removed 0 bases at V and 0 bases at J, with 24 bases between. Germline CDR1 reads LGHNA; CDR2 reads YNFKEQ. CDR3 protein: CASSQEVVGGARISSGNTIYF. The CDR3 region has the DNA TGTGCCAGCAGCCAAGAGGTCGTCGGGGGGGCTCGGATCAGCTCTGGAAACACCATATATTTT.

The chain joins TRBV27 to TRBJ1-2, with D perhaps matching TRBD1 (6 bases). There are 16 residues in the CDR3. Trimming took off 4 bases at V and 11 bases at J, with 26 bases between the two ends. Germline CDR1 reads MNHEY; CDR2 reads SMNVEV (reference sequence). The CDR3 is CASSSVRSLGTLDYTF. CDR3 in DNA: TGTGCCAGCAGTTCGGTTCGTTCCCTCGGGACACTCGATTACACCTTC.

The V and J genes are TRBV12-3 or TRBV12-4 and TRBJ1-1; 8 nucleotides align to TRBD1. The CDR3 totals 13 residues. V gave up 8 bases and J gave up 3 bases; unmatched junction bases: 5. CDR3 nucleotides: TGTGCCAGCTACAGGGGGGCCCACACTGAAGCTTTCTTT. Protein sequence: CASYRGAHTEAFF.

This clone was observed once. This chain joins TRBV18 and TRBJ2-2, with unresolved D. Germline CDR1 KGHSH, CDR2 LQKENI. The CDR3 totals 13 residues. Trimming took 4 bases from V and 3 from J, leaving 6 bases between them. The CDR3 region is CASSLEDTGELFF. The CDR3 coding sequence is TGTGCCAGCTCACTAGAGGACACCGGGGAGCTGTTTTTT.

V gene TRBV6-5 combines with J gene TRBJ1-1; 9 bases align to TRBD1. With V trimmed by 4 bases and J by 7 bases, 7 bases remained unmatched. The CDR3 totals 14 residues. Germline CDR1 is MNHEY and CDR2 is SVGAGI. Here the CDR3 reads CASSSGTGPDEAFF. The CDR3, as DNA: TGTGCCAGCAGTTCCGGGACAGGGCCGGATGAAGCTTTCTTT.

The rearrangement uses TRBV6-5 and TRBJ2-3, with D possibly matching TRBD2 (5 bases). CDR1 and CDR2 from the germline V gene are MNHEY and SVGAGI. Trimming stripped 2 bases from V and 2 bases from J, with 8 bases between. The CDR3 is 14 residues long. The CDR3 coding sequence is TGTGCCAGCAGTTACAAGGAGGTCACAGATACGCAGTATTTT. It yields the protein CASSYKEVTDTQYF.

This chain joins TRBV20-1 and TRBJ2-5, with D possibly TRBD2 on 5 matching bases. CDR3 size: 11 residues. V was cut by 5 bases and J by 4 bases, with 8 bases left in between. Germline values: CDR1 DFQATT, CDR2 SNEGSKA (reference sequence). CDR3 nucleotides: TGCAGTGCTGCGGGTCTAGAGACCCAGTACTTC. Translating it yields CSAAGLETQYF.

This sequence joins TRBV15 and TRBJ2-7, with D possibly being TRBD2 (6 bases). V shed 2 bases and J shed 7 bases, with 15 bases lying between them. Germline values: CDR1 LNHNV, CDR2 YYDKDF (reference sequence). The CDR3 is 14 residues long. The CDR3 DNA is TGTGCCACCAGCAGATTTCGGGACTCCTTGGAGCAGTACTTC. As protein: CATSRFRDSLEQYF.

The gene calls are TRBV2 and TRBJ1-4; D is ambiguous. The CDR3 length is 12 residues. The V gene's germline CDR1 is SNHLY and CDR2 FYNNEI. V gave up 2 bases and J gave up 10 bases, with 8 bases separating them. CDR3 protein: CASSERGSKLFF. In DNA form, the CDR3 reads TGTGCCAGCAGTGAACGAGGGTCAAAACTGTTTTTT.

The chain employs TRBV7-2 and TRBJ2-3; possibly TRBD2 for D (6 bases). Germline-derived CDR1 and CDR2 are SGHTA and FQGNSA. Trimming cost V 7 bases and J 2 bases, with 16 bases left between them. This CDR3 is built from 15 residues. The CDR3 spells CASTPGGANTDTQYF. CDR3 DNA: TGTGCCAGCACCCCTGGAGGGGCCAACACAGATACGCAGTATTTT.

The chain has TRBV7-6 and TRBJ1-2, with a weak D call TRBD1 (5 bases). The ends were cut back, 8 bases at V and 0 bases at J, with 19 bases in the middle. The germline V gene has CDR1 SGHVS and CDR2 FNYEAQ. CDR3 size: 16 residues. The CDR3 bases are TGTGCCAGCTCTCCCCAGCGGGGGGATTCTAACTATGGCTACACCTTC. It codes for CASSPQRGDSNYGYTF.

As for this clone: No DNA is shown, since the ends of the CDR3 on it are uncertain; the CDR3 is the one TCRdb lists. The chain has TRBV29-1 and TRBJ2-7; the table's D gene call, TRBD2, was not cross checked with the DNA. Germline loops: CDR1 SQVTM, CDR2 ANQGSEA. The CDR3 comprises 11 residues, both ends counted. CDR3 amino acids: CSVVFGAGSYF.

The chain links TRBV4-1 to TRBJ2-7; D assignment may be TRBD1 or TRBD2 (5 bases each). Per germline, CDR1 MGHRA and CDR2 YSYEKL. CDR3 length: 17 amino acids. V was cut by 3 bases and J by 1 base, with 19 bases left in between. The CDR3 DNA reads as TGCGCCAGCAGCCAGGGAGTGGGGACGATTGGGTCCTACGAGCAGTACTTC. This sequence encodes CASSQGVGTIGSYEQYF.

This chain uses TRBV5-6 with TRBJ2-7, with D perhaps TRBD1 (6 bases). Trimming removed 4 bases from V and 0 bases from J, with 14 bases in between. Per germline, CDR1 SGHDT and CDR2 YYEEEE. CDR3 length: 15 residues. The CDR3 region is CASSIGQSSSYEQYF. In DNA form, the CDR3 reads TGTGCCAGCAGCATTGGACAGTCGAGCTCCTACGAGCAGTACTTC. Drawing the rest from reference TRBV5-6 and TRBJ2-7, the complete variable domain is DAGVTQSPTHLIKTRGQQVTLRCSPKSGHDTVSWYQQALGQGPQFIFQYYEEEERQRGNFPDRFSGHQFPNYSSELNVNALLLGDSALYLCASSIGQSSSYEQYFGPGTRLTVT.

The J gene is TRBJ1-6, the V gene TRBV27; D perhaps matches TRBD1 (5 bases). Germline loops: CDR1 MNHEY, CDR2 SMNVEV (reference sequence). V was cut by 5 bases and J by 7 bases, with 15 bases left in between. The CDR3 covers 15 residues. CDR3 sequence (DNA): TGTGCCAGCAGTGATTTGGACACTATCAATTCACCCCTCCACTTT. It is translated as CASSDLDTINSPLHF.

The genes are TRBV3-1 (or the pseudogene TRBV3-2) and TRBJ1-1; D not certain. This CDR3 is 13 amino acids long. CDR1 and CDR2 from the germline V gene are LGHDT and YNNKEL (reference sequence). V was shortened by 6 bases and J by 7 bases, with 15 bases between the two germline ends. CDR3 DNA: TGTGCCAGCAGTGCCATCGGAGGTATTGAAGCTTTCTTT. It translates to CASSAIGGIEAFF.

This chain joins TRBV30 and TRBJ1-1; unclear D gene. The CDR3 loop spans 14 amino acids. Deletions cut 6 bases from V and 1 base from J, with 15 bases between. Germline CDR1 reads GTSNPN; CDR2 reads SVGIG (reference sequence). In DNA form, the CDR3 reads TGTGCCTGTTTCCGCCCGGATTCGAACACTGAAGCTTTCTTT. This encodes CACFRPDSNTEAFF.

The chain has TRBV29-1 and TRBJ1-1, with 7 bases that match TRBD1. CDR3 length: 15 residues. V shed 3 bases, J shed 6 bases, and the junction held 13 bases outside the gene matches. The germline gives CDR1 SQVTM, CDR2 ANQGSEA. The CDR3 is CSVDSADRDWAEAFF. CDR3 sequence (DNA): TGCAGCGTTGATTCGGCTGACAGGGACTGGGCTGAAGCTTTCTTT.

On this clone: One end of the junction is discordant with germline, which a read error may explain. The genes are TRBV2 and TRBJ1-1; D not resolved. Germline CDR1 is SNHLY and CDR2 is FYNNEI. The CDR3 spans 10 residues. The CDR3 spells CASSDTEAFF. DNA of the CDR3: TGTGCCAGCAGTGACACAGAAGCTTTCTTT.

This chain uses TRBV10-3 with TRBJ1-1; D is ambiguous. This CDR3 has 14 residues. Trimming pared 6 bases from V and 1 base from J, leaving 12 bases between. Germline-derived CDR1 and CDR2 are ENHRY and SYGVKD. The CDR3 here is CAISDLSGNTEAFF. The DNA of the CDR3 is TGTGCCATCAGCGACCTCTCAGGGAACACTGAAGCTTTCTTT.